This record covers a single T cell receptor beta chain. Antigen specificity is unknown. Sequencing was performed with immunoSEQ multiplex PCR; in TCRdb, only in-frame clones are kept and a portion is missing. Of about 82,000 clones in the sample, roughly nine tenths were seen once. The sample comes from a study of OX40 agonist ivuxolimab in advanced cancers. Trimming took off 6 bases at V and 5 bases at J, with 19 bases between the two ends. The CDR3 totals 15 residues. CDR1 and CDR2 (germline): SGHVS, FQNEAQ. Whole-study findings and limits: Clonal expansion among partial responders at 0.1-3.0 mg/kg ranked near the lowest.

This chain joins TRBV7-8 and TRBJ2-5; D is possibly TRBD1 or TRBD2 (5 bases each). The sequence derives from an adult with an advanced solid tumor such as melanoma, head and neck, liver or kidney cancer. The sequenced sample was CD4+ or CD8+ T cells sorted from blood, obtained in a trial of the OX40 agonist ivuxolimab. For the CDR3, the DNA is TGTGCCAGCAGGTTGGGGCTAAATCCGGGGGAGACCCAGTACTTC. It codes for CASRLGLNPGETQYF.